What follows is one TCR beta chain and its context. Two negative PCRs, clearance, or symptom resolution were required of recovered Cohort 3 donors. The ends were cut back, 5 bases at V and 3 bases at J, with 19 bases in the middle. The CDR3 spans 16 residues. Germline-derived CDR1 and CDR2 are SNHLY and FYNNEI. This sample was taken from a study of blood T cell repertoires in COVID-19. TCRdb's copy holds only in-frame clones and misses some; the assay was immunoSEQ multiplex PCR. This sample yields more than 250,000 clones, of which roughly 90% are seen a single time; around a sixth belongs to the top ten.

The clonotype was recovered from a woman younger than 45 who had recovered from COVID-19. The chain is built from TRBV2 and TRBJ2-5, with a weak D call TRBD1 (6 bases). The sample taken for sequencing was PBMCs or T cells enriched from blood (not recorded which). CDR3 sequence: CASSLTQGRGEETQYF. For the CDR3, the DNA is TGTGCCAGCAGTTTGACACAGGGACGTGGGGAAGAGACCCAGTACTTC.